The 20 T cell receptor beta chains below come from one sample, sequenced in a study of early T cells in non-severe SARS-CoV-2 infection (dated by TCRdb to the early 2020s). Library generation was performed with 5' RACE. Sequencing instrument: NextSeq 500. TCRdb redid the processing of the public reads, applying fastp at Q25 and MiXCR, and retained in-frame beta chains. Identical CDR3 protein sequences are pooled into one entry, listed with their most common genes and DNA. A total of about 49,000 distinct CDR3 sequences appear in this sample, 5.5% to 8% of them only once. The biggest ten clones account for about 3% of the sample. Sequenced here: whole blood, sampled at baseline. These receptors originate from an adult who was a healthcare worker with PCR-confirmed SARS-CoV-2 infection or an uninfected control (not recorded which).

At least ten counts were recorded for this clonotype. The rearrangement uses TRBV6-5 and TRBJ2-1, with 9 bases fitting TRBD2. J gave up 5 bases and V 2 bases, and 4 bases lay outside the gene matches. This CDR3 contains 15 residues. Germline loops: CDR1 MNHEY, CDR2 SVGAGI. Here the CDR3 reads CASSYGLAGDNEQFF. In nucleotides, the CDR3 is TGTGCCAGCAGTTACGGGTTAGCGGGGGACAATGAGCAGTTCTTC.

This clonotype has only a few counts. V is TRBV5-6 and J is TRBJ2-3; 7 bases are shared with TRBD2. Germline V CDR1 and CDR2: SGHDT, YYEEEE. J gave up 4 bases and V 5 bases, and 22 bases lay outside the gene matches. CDR3 size: 19 residues. The CDR3 coding sequence is TGTGCCAGCAGGGAGTTTTCCCTGGGACTACCACCTCACGCAGATACGCAGTATTTT. The encoded protein is CASREFSLGLPPHADTQYF.

This clonotype was seen repeatedly, ten times or more. The chain combines TRBV19 with TRBJ1-4, with D possibly being TRBD1 (5 bases). CDR1 is LNHDA, CDR2 SQIVND, per germline (reference sequence). This CDR3 region has 13 residues. Deletions cut 6 bases from V and 5 bases from J, with 10 bases between. CDR3 loop: CASRRDGNEKLFF. CDR3 nucleotides: TGTGCCAGTAGAAGGGACGGCAATGAAAAACTGTTTTTT.

Comment on this clonotype: A much more abundant neighbour one base away suggests this may be a read error. The chain is built from TRBV12-3 or TRBV12-4 and TRBJ1-2; no clear D gene. The CDR3 loop spans 12 amino acids. CDR3 DNA sequence: TGTGTCAGCAGTCTTGCTCTACCTGGCTACACCTTC. Protein product: CVSSLALPGYTF.

This clonotype was seen many times. The rearrangement uses TRBV6-5 and TRBJ1-1; TRBD1 matches 7 bases. The CDR3 runs 17 residues. CDR1 MNHEY and CDR2 SVGAGI come from the germline V gene. After removal of 4 bases from V and 5 bases from J, the junction contained 16 bases not matched to a gene. The CDR3 protein is CASSSSGRGLGGTEAFF. In DNA, the CDR3 is TGTGCCAGCAGTTCCTCGGGGAGGGGGCTCGGTGGGACTGAAGCTTTCTTT.

This clonotype was counted ten times or more. CDR3 DNA: TGTGCAAGTCGCTTAGCGCTGGGGGGTCTAGATACGCAGTATTTT. This codes for CASRLALGGLDTQYF. The genes are TRBV12-2 and TRBJ2-3; the D call in the table, TRBD1, was not verified against the DNA. TRBV12-2 represents a pseudogene. CDR3 length: 15 amino acids.

The chain combines TRBV7-2 with TRBJ2-5, with D perhaps TRBD1 (5 bases). Trimming removed 4 bases from V and 7 bases from J, with 16 bases in between. Germline V CDR1 and CDR2: SGHTA, FQGNSA. The CDR3 runs 14 residues. The CDR3 reads CASSSSGPFGTQYF. CDR3 DNA sequence: TGTGCCAGCAGCTCCTCAGGGCCCTTCGGGACCCAGTACTTC.

The rearrangement joins TRBV24-1 to TRBJ2-3; D gene unclear. V was clipped by 2 bases and J by 5 bases, with 4 bases between them. This CDR3 has 12 amino acids. Germline CDR1 reads KGHDR; CDR2 reads SFDVKD. The CDR3 bases are TGTGCCACCAGTGATTGGGAAGATACGCAGTATTTT. Encoded protein: CATSDWEDTQYF.

Ten or more counts support this clonotype. The rearrangement uses TRBV4-1 and TRBJ2-7, with TRBD1 matching 7 bases. Germline V gene data show CDR1 as MGHRA and CDR2 as YSYEKL. CDR3 length equals 14 residues. V dropped 3 bases and J dropped 5; count of bases not matched to a gene: 7. In nucleotides, the CDR3 is TGCGCCAGCAGCCAGCCGACAGGGATGGACGAGCAGTACTTC. It is translated as CASSQPTGMDEQYF.

At least ten counts were recorded for this clonotype. The chain links TRBV29-1 to TRBJ1-1; maybe TRBD1 (5 bases). V lost 3 bases to trimming and J lost 1 base, with 12 bases between them. The CDR3 sequence is 14 residues long. The germline gives CDR1 SQVTM, CDR2 ANQGSEA. CDR3 protein: CSVDGLGGNTEAFF. Written as DNA, the CDR3 is TGCAGCGTTGACGGATTGGGGGGGAACACTGAAGCTTTCTTT.

The sample holds many counts of this clonotype. The chain is built from TRBV10-3 and TRBJ2-3; no clear D gene. Trimming stripped 5 bases from V and 2 bases from J, with 11 bases between. This CDR3 has 14 residues. From germline, CDR1 is ENHRY and CDR2 SYGVKD. The CDR3 sequence is CAISTGTSTDTQYF. In nucleotides, the CDR3 is TGTGCCATCAGTACTGGAACGTCCACAGATACGCAGTATTTT.

This clonotype was counted ten times or more. This chain uses TRBV20-1 with TRBJ1-2; maybe TRBD1 (5 bases). CDR1 and CDR2 (germline): DFQATT, SNEGSKA (reference sequence). This CDR3 is built from 15 residues. The germline V and J ends were trimmed by 0 bases and 2 bases, with 13 bases remaining between them. This chain's CDR3 is CSARDFGRANYGYTF. The DNA of the CDR3 is TGCAGTGCTAGAGATTTCGGCAGGGCCAACTATGGCTACACCTTC.

Many counts were recorded for this clonotype. The DNA for the CDR3 is TGTGCCAGCAGTTTCCCCCGTAGGGGCGGAAAAGAGACCCAGTACTTC. This translates into CASSFPRRGGKETQYF. The rearrangement joins TRBV6-2 or TRBV6-3 to TRBJ2-5; tentatively, D is TRBD1 (5 bases). Germline-derived CDR1 and CDR2 are MNHEY and SVGEGT. The CDR3 spans 16 residues. The V end was cut by 4 bases, the J end by 3 bases, with 18 bases between.

In its sample, this clonotype was seen many times. The V gene is TRBV7-2, the J gene TRBJ2-3; perhaps TRBD2 as D (6 bases). The CDR3 totals 15 residues. From germline, CDR1 is SGHTA and CDR2 FQGNSA. Trimming left V 5 bases short and J 1 base short, with 13 bases between. DNA of the CDR3: TGTGCCAGCAGCCCCACTAGCTATCGCACAGATACGCAGTATTTT. This codes for CASSPTSYRTDTQYF.

The chain couples TRBV4-3 to TRBJ2-2; no clear D. CDR1 and CDR2 from the germline V gene are LGHNA and YSLEER. The CDR3 covers 16 residues. V was shortened by 0 bases and J by 4 bases, with 12 bases between the two germline ends. The CDR3 sequence: CASSQDNNRFTGELFF. DNA of the CDR3: TGCGCCAGCAGCCAAGATAATAACAGATTCACCGGGGAGCTGTTTTTT.

Only a few counts were recorded for this clonotype. This sequence joins TRBV28 and TRBJ1-1; D not certain. The V gene's germline CDR1 is MDHEN and CDR2 SYDVKM. This CDR3 comprises 13 residues. V shed 7 bases and J shed 4 bases, with 13 bases lying between them. CDR3 loop: CASKVGVGTEAFF. The CDR3 bases are TGTGCCAGCAAGGTCGGGGTCGGCACTGAAGCTTTCTTT.

This clonotype was seen many times. V gene TRBV6-5 combines with J gene TRBJ2-7; D tentatively reads TRBD1 or TRBD2 (6 bases each). The length of the CDR3 is 16 residues. V lost 0 bases to trimming and J lost 3 bases, with 15 bases between them. Germline loops: CDR1 MNHEY, CDR2 SVGAGI. The CDR3 DNA sequence: TGTGCCAGCAGTTACTCGATAACAGGGACTGACTACGAGCAGTACTTC. As protein: CASSYSITGTDYEQYF.

This clonotype was seen at least ten times. CDR3 loop: CASSVAPGQGYEQYF. The CDR3 DNA reads TGTGCCAGCAGCGTAGCCCCGGGACAGGGCTACGAGCAGTACTTC. The V gene is TRBV9, the J gene TRBJ2-7; 9 bases map to TRBD1. Trimming took 0 bases from V and 3 from J; bases not matched to a gene: 4. CDR3 length: 15 residues. Germline V CDR1 and CDR2: SGDLS, YYNGEE.

The chain uses TRBV7-2 and TRBJ2-6, with a possible D match to TRBD1 (6 bases). The CDR3 spans 17 residues. Per the germline V gene, CDR1 is SGHTA and CDR2 is FQGNSA. The V and J ends lost 2 bases and 2 bases respectively, with 13 bases between them. This CDR3 is CASSLMIRGAGANVLTF. CDR3 DNA: TGTGCCAGCAGCTTAATGATCAGGGGCGCTGGGGCCAACGTCCTGACTTTC.

There are a few counts of this clonotype. DNA for the CDR3: TGTGCCAGCAGTATGAACAGGGGGCGCAGCGGGGAGCTGTTTTTT. Translating gives CASSMNRGRSGELFF. The chain links TRBV28 to TRBJ2-2, with 9 bases fitting TRBD1. Germline V gives CDR1 MDHEN, CDR2 SYDVKM. Trimming cost V 5 bases and J 7 bases; bases outside gene matches: 8. This CDR3 spans 15 amino acids.